This TCR beta chain was observed in a study of blood T cell repertoires in COVID-19. Study background: Nucleic acid was either cDNA or gDNA, and it came from T cells, B-cell-depleted T cells, or PBMCs.

Sequencing was performed with immunoSEQ multiplex PCR; in TCRdb, only in-frame clones are kept and a portion is missing. Among under 200,000 clones listed, 65% to 90% were seen once. CDR3 length: 14 residues. Germline CDR1 is SEHNR and CDR2 is FQNEAQ (reference sequence). V lost 5 bases, J lost 0 bases, and 8 bases lay in between. Specimen: peripheral blood. This chain links TRBV7-9 with TRBJ1-3, with D unclear. This clonotype originated in a man aged 55 to 70 with acute or convalescent COVID-19. The CDR3 bases are TGTGCCAGCAGCACTTTTAACTCTGGAAACACCATATATTTT. Residues: CASSTFNSGNTIYF.